One and the same sample provided the 5 T cell receptor beta chains below, sequenced in a study of blood T cell repertoires in COVID-19. Assay used: immunoSEQ multiplex PCR; TCRdb lists only in-frame clones, some missing. The sample holds under 250,000 clones, 70% to 85% seen once. The sample consisted of peripheral blood. These receptors all stem from a man older than 75 with acute or convalescent COVID-19.

The J gene is TRBJ1-2, the V gene TRBV7-9, with a weak D call TRBD1 (5 bases). V was trimmed by 4 bases and J by 2 bases, leaving 11 bases between them. Per germline, CDR1 SEHNR and CDR2 FQNEAQ (reference sequence). This CDR3 has 14 amino acids. The CDR3 sequence: CASSYIQGNYGYTF. CDR3 bases: TGTGCCAGCAGCTACATCCAGGGAAACTATGGCTACACCTTC.

The chain is built from TRBV5-1 and TRBJ2-3; 12 bases fit TRBD2. Per the germline V gene, CDR1 is SGHRS and CDR2 is YFSETQ. This CDR3 has 17 residues. V trimming: 5 bases; J trimming: 4 bases; junction bases outside the gene matches: 11. The DNA for the CDR3 is TGCGCCAGCAGTCGGCTAGCGGGAGGGCCGGGGGCAGATACGCAGTATTTT. Translating gives CASSRLAGGPGADTQYF.

The chain employs TRBV4-2 and TRBJ2-3, with TRBD1 matching over 10 bases. The CDR3 is 18 amino acids. Germline loops: CDR1 LGHNA, CDR2 YNFKEQ. The junction had 13 bases not matched to a gene; V was cut back by 4 bases and J by 3 bases. The CDR3 reads CASSLSAWLGQGTDTQYF. For the CDR3, the DNA is TGTGCCAGCAGCCTGTCCGCTTGGTTGGGACAGGGGACAGATACGCAGTATTTT.

This chain joins TRBV19 and TRBJ2-3; D perhaps matches TRBD2 (6 bases). Between the trimmed V and J ends, which lost 7 bases and 3 bases, there was a span of 11 bases. CDR1 LNHDA and CDR2 SQIVND come from the germline V gene (reference sequence). CDR3 length equals 13 residues. The CDR3 coding sequence is TGTGCCAGTATGAGGCGGGGTACAGATACGCAGTATTTT. Translated: CASMRRGTDTQYF.

The rearrangement links TRBV5-1 to TRBJ1-5; TRBD1 matches at 7 bases. The CDR3 has 14 residues. The germline V gene encodes CDR1 SGHRS and CDR2 YFSETQ. The V and J ends lost 2 bases and 7 bases, in that order; junction bases with no gene match: 6. This chain's CDR3 is CASSFETGIQPQHF. CDR3 coding DNA: TGCGCCAGCAGCTTCGAGACAGGGATCCAGCCCCAGCATTTT.